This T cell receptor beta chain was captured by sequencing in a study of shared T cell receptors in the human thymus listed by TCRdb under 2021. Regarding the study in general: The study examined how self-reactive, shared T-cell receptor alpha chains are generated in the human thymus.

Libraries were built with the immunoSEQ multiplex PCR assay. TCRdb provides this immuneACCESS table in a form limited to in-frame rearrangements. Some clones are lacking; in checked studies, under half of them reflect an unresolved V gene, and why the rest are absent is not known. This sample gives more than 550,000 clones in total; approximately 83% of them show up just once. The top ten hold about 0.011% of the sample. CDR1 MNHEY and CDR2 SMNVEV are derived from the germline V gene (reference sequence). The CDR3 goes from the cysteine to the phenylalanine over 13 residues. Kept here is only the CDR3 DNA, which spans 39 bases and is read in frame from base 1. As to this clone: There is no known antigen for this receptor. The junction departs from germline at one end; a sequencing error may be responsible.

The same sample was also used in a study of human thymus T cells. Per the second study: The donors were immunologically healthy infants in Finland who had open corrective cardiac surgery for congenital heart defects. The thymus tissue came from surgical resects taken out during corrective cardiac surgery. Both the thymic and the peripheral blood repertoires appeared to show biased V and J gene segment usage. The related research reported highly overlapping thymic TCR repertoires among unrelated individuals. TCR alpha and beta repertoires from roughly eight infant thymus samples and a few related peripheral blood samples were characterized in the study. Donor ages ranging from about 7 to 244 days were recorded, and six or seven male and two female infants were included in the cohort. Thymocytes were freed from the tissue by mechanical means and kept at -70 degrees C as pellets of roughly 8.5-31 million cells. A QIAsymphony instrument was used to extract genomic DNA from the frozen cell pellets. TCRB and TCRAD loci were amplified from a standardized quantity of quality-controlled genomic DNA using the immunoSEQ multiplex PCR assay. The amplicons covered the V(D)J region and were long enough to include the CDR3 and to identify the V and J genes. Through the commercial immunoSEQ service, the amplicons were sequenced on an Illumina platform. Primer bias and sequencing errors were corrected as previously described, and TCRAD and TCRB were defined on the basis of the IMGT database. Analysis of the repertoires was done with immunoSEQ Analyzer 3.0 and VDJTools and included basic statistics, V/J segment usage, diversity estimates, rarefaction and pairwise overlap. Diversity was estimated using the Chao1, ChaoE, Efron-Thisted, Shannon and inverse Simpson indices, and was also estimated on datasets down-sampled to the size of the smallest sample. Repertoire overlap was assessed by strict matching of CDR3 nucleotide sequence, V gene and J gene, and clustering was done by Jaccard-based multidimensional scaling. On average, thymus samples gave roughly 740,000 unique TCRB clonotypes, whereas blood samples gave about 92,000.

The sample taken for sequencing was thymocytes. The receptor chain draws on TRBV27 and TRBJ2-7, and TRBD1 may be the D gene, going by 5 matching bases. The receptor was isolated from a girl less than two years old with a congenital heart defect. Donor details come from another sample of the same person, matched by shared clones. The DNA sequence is TGTGCCAGCAGCCATCGCCTAACAGGAGAATTGCACTTC. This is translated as CASSHRLTGELHF.